Listed here are 7 T cell receptor beta chains from one sample, sequenced in a study of blood T cell repertoires in COVID-19. The data were produced by immunoSEQ multiplex PCR, yet TCRdb's version contains in-frame clones alone and is incomplete. The sample contains approximately 120,000 clones, 79% of which appear only once. Sequencing input: peripheral blood. These TCRs come from a man in his forties with active or convalescent COVID-19.

V is TRBV10-3 and J is TRBJ1-5, with no clear D. The V end lost 3 bases, the J end lost 7 bases, and 19 bases lay between the germline ends. The CDR3 runs to 16 residues. Germline-derived CDR1 and CDR2 are ENHRY and SYGVKD. The CDR3 DNA is TGTGCCATCAGTGAAAAGGGTCTCAATTCGGGGCAGCCCCAGCATTTT. It is translated as CAISEKGLNSGQPQHF.

The V gene is TRBV12-3 or TRBV12-4, the J gene TRBJ2-7, with D tentatively TRBD1 (5 bases). Trimming took 6 bases from V and 6 from J, leaving 15 bases between them. The CDR3 sequence is 13 residues long. The CDR3 region is CASSWAGKGEQYF. The CDR3 nucleotides are TGTGCCAGCAGCTGGGCAGGGAAGGGCGAGCAGTACTTC.

This chain's CDR3 is CASSITGGTEAFF. The CDR3 DNA sequence: TGTGCCAGTAGTATCACAGGGGGAACTGAAGCTTTCTTT. The genes are TRBV19 and TRBJ1-1; 8 bases agree with TRBD1. After removal of 3 bases from V and 5 bases from J, the junction contained 2 bases not matched to a gene. Germline V CDR1 and CDR2: LNHDA, SQIVND (reference sequence). There are 13 residues in the CDR3.

The chain has TRBV11-3 and TRBJ1-1; TRBD1 matches 8 bases. Germline V gene lookup returns CDR1 SGHNT and CDR2 YENEEA. With V trimmed by 6 bases and J by 1 base, 4 bases remained unmatched. CDR3 size: 14 residues. CDR3 nucleotides: TGTGCCAGCAGTGGACAGGGCCCGAACACTGAAGCTTTCTTT. Its translation: CASSGQGPNTEAFF.

This chain connects TRBV24-1 to TRBJ2-1; 10 bases agree with TRBD2. V trimming: 9 bases; J trimming: 6 bases; junction bases outside the gene matches: 7. The germline V gene encodes CDR1 KGHDR and CDR2 SFDVKD. The CDR3 is 14 residues long. As DNA, the CDR3 is TGTGCCACCGCCCCTAGCGGGAGTTTCAATGAGCAGTTCTTC. Translated: CATAPSGSFNEQFF.

The genes are TRBV4-1 and TRBJ1-5, with D possibly matching TRBD1 (5 bases). The V gene's germline CDR1 is MGHRA and CDR2 YSYEKL. There are 16 residues in the CDR3. V was cut by 0 bases and J by 1 base, with 10 bases left in between. The CDR3 here is CASSQDGKGSNQPQHF. The CDR3 DNA follows: TGCGCCAGCAGCCAAGATGGAAAGGGGAGCAATCAGCCCCAGCATTTT.

This clone was detected only a few times. The chain carries TRBV6-2 or TRBV6-3 and TRBJ2-1, with D tentatively TRBD1 (5 bases). Trimming took off 2 bases at V and 0 bases at J, with 14 bases between the two ends. Germline values: CDR1 MNHEY, CDR2 SVGEGT. This CDR3 contains 17 residues. CDR3 protein: CASSYPLGASSYNEQFF. The CDR3 DNA reads TGTGCCAGCAGTTACCCCCTAGGGGCTAGCTCCTACAATGAGCAGTTCTTC.